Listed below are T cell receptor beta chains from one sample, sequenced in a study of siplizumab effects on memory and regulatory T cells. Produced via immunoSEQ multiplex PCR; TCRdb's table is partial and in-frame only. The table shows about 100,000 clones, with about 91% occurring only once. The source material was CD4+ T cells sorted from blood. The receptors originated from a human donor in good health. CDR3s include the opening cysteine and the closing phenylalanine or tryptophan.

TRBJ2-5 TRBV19 CASRQIPGLQETQYF
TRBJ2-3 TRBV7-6 CASSPTPSRTDTQYF
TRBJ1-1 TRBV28 CATTGVENTEAFF
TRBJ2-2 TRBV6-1 CASSEKDRGNTGELFF
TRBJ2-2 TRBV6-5 CASSSRTLHTGELFF
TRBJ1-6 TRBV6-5 CASRSTGINSPLHF
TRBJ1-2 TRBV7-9 CASRLTGQGDYGYTF
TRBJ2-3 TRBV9 CASSASRGGRTDTQYF
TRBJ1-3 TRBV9 CASSPRTGTSSGNTIYF
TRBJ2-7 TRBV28 CASSSPGQGAGEQYF
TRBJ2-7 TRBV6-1 CASMAEKPYEQYF
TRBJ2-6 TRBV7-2 CASSLAGGSFYSGANVLTF
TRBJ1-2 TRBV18 CASSPGRDGYTF
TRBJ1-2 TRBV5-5 CASSTGGGSYGYTF
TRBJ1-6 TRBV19 CASSYGGPRSPLHF
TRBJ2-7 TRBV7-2 CASSAGAGAQYF
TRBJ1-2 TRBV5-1 CASSLGGSRDYGYTF
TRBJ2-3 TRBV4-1 CASSQGRLAGGFTDTQYF
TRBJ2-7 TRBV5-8 CASSLLLAGGRYEQYF
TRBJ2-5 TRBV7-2 CASSLGLAGQETQYF
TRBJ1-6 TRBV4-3 CASSQGGREGNSPLHF
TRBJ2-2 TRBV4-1 CASSQGLAGVDTGELFF
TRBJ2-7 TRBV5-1 CASSFGQGARYEQYF
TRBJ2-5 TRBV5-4 CASSTGQGRETQYF
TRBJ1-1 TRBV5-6 CASSSTGRREAFF
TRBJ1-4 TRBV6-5 CASSYNPGSTNEKLFF
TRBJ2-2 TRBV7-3 CASSPRGGAGANTGELFF
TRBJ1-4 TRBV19 CASSLSLTEKLFF
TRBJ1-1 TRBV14 CASSQNAGTGAEAFF
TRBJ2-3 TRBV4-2 CASSQDPLARGTDTQYF
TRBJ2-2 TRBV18 CASSPRRGFNTGELFF
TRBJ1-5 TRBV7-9 CASSLSGGNQPQHF
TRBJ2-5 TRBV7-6 CASSPLETQYF